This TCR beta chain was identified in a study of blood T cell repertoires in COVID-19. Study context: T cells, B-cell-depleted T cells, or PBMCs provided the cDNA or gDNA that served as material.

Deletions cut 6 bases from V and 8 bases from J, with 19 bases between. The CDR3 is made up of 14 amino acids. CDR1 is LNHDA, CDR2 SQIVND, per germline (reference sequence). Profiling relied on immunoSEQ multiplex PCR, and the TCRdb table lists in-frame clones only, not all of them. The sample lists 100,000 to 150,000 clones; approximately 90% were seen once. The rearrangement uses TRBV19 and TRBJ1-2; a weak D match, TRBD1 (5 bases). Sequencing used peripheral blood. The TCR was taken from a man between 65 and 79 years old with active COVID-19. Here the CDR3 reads CASSRDSPTRGYTF. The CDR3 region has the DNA TGTGCCAGTAGCCGGGACTCCCCAACACGAGGCTACACCTTC.